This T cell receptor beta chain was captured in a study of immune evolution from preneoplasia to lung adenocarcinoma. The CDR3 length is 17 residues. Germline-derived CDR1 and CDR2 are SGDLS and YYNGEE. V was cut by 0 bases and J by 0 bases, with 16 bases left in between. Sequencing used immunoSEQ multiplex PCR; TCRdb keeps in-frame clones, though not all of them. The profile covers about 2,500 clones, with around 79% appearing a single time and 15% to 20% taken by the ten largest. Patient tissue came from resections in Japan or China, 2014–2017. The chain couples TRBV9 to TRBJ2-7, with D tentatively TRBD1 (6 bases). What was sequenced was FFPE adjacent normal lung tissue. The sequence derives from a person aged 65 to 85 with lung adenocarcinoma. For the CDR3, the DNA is TGTGCCAGCAGCGTAGCTAGCAGGGGCAGAAGCTCCTACGAGCAGTACTTC. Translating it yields CASSVASRGRSSYEQYF.